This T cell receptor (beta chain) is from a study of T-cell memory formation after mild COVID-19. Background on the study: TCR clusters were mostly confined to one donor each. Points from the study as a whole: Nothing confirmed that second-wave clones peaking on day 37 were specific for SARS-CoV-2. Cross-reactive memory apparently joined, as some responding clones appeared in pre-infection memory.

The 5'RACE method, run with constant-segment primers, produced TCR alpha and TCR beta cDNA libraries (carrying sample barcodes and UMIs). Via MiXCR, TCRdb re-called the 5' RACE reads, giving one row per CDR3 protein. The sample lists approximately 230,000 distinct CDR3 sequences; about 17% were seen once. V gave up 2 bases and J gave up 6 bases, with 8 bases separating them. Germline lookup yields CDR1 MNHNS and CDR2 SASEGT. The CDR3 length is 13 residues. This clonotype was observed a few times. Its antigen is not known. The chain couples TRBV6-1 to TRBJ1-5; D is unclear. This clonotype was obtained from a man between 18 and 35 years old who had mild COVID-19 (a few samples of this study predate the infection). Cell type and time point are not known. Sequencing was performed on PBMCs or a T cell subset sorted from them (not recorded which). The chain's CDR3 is CASSEILSQPQHF. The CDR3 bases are TGTGCCAGCAGTGAAATATTAAGTCAGCCCCAGCATTTT.